This record looks at one TCR beta chain sequence and its context. The data were obtained in a study of blood T cell repertoires in COVID-19. Sequenced by immunoSEQ multiplex PCR; TCRdb stores in-frame clones only, minus some. This table holds some 99,000 clones, around 89% found once. Trimming cost V 0 bases and J 0 bases, with 11 bases left between them. The germline V gene encodes CDR1 LNHDA and CDR2 SQIVND (reference sequence). CDR3 length: 16 amino acids. Sequenced: peripheral blood. The chain carries TRBV19 and TRBJ1-2; no definite D call. This TCR derives from a human donor in a cohort sampled during active COVID-19. In DNA form, the CDR3 reads TGTGCCAGTAGTATAGATAGCCGGTTAGCTAACTATGGCTACACCTTC. Its translation: CASSIDSRLANYGYTF.